One T cell receptor beta chain is described in this entry. The target antigen is unknown. Germline V lookup: CDR1 SEHNR, CDR2 FQNEAQ (reference sequence). V was cut by 6 bases and J by 6 bases, with 12 bases left in between. This CDR3 is built from 12 residues. Data came from immunoSEQ multiplex PCR; TCRdb stores just in-frame clones and leaves some out. This sample yields 45,000 to 60,000 clones, of which about 92% are seen a single time; around 3.3% belongs to the top ten. This record comes from a study of chemoradiotherapy in HPV16-positive cancers. Study at large: Functional T-cell assays on a couple of HPV16-positive patients' cells defined candidate HPV-specific clones and common TCR motifs. Findings of the study overall: Only a couple of HPV16-positive patients supplied the functional HPV-specificity definition. Candidate HPV-specific clones and E7-related TCR motifs grew in tumor during treatment.

The chain has TRBV7-9 and TRBJ2-7; weak D call: TRBD1 (6 bases). The sequence derives from a human donor with HPV-associated anogenital cancer. Sequenced here: blood, sampled from a patient who underwent chemoradiotherapy. CDR3 amino acids: CASSIQGVEQYF. In nucleotides, the CDR3 is TGTGCCAGCAGTATACAGGGTGTCGAGCAGTACTTC.